This is a list of T cell receptor beta chains from one sample in a study of blood T cell repertoires in COVID-19. The repertoire was sequenced with immunoSEQ multiplex PCR; TCRdb's copy has only in-frame clones and lacks some. The sample yields about 240,000 clones, roughly 87% seen once. The sequencing sample was made of peripheral blood. The origin of the receptors is a man in his 60s who had recovered from COVID-19. CDR3s include the opening cysteine and the closing phenylalanine or tryptophan. D genes are given only for firm matches. Not every row has a clone size; where given, it reads once, few, many or a size class.

size,D,J,V,CDR3,DNA
.,.,TRBJ2-3,TRBV5-1,CASSVDSSTDTQYF,TGCGCCAGCAGCGTGGACAGCAGCACAGATACGCAGTATTTT
many,.,TRBJ1-5,TRBV11-1,CACTGGVYQPQHF,TGTGCCTGCACTGGGGGGGTTTATCAGCCCCAGCATTTT
.,.,TRBJ1-3,TRBV2,CASSEMAGISGNTIYF,TGTGCCAGCAGTGAAATGGCAGGGATCTCTGGAAACACCATATATTTT
.,TRBD1,TRBJ1-2,TRBV5-1,CASSPGTAYNYGYTF,TGCGCCAGCAGCCCCGGGACAGCATATAACTATGGCTACACCTTC
.,TRBD1,TRBJ2-5,TRBV6-2/TRBV6-3,CASSSYSARLRDRQQETQYF,TGTGCCAGCAGTTCCTATTCCGCCCGTCTCCGGGACAGGCAACAAGAGACCCAGTACTTC
once,.,TRBJ1-2,TRBV5-1,CASTQARGIYGYTF,TGCGCCAGCACCCAAGCACGGGGAATCTATGGCTACACCTTC
.,.,TRBJ2-1,TRBV7-6,CASSLNQINEQFF,TGTGCCAGCAGCCTCAACCAGATCAATGAGCAGTTCTTC
few,TRBD1,TRBJ1-6,TRBV6-6,CASSLWTGGATVSSYNSPLHF,TGTGCCAGCAGTCTCTGGACAGGGGGCGCGACCGTGAGCTCCTATAATTCACCCCTCCACTTT
.,TRBD1,TRBJ2-2,TRBV2,CASSSGQVHTGELFF,TGTGCCAGCAGTTCGGGACAGGTCCACACCGGGGAGCTGTTTTTT
few,.,TRBJ2-3,TRBV5-4,CASSLEPADTQYF,TGTGCCAGCAGCTTAGAACCGGCAGATACGCAGTATTTT
.,.,TRBJ1-1,TRBV7-8,CASSFLQGNTEAFF,TGTGCCAGCAGCTTTCTACAGGGGAACACTGAAGCTTTCTTT
.,.,TRBJ1-1,TRBV3-1/TRBV3-2,CASSQSRTGKRNTEAFF,TGTGCCAGCAGCCAAAGCCGAACAGGGAAGCGGAACACTGAAGCTTTCTTT
.,TRBD1,TRBJ1-5,TRBV24-1,CATSVGGSSEINQPQHF,TGTGCCACCAGTGTAGGGGGCAGCTCGGAAATAAATCAGCCCCAGCATTTT
.,TRBD1,TRBJ1-6,TRBV6-5,CASSYGTGEVSSPLHF,TGTGCCAGCAGTTATGGGACAGGGGAAGTTTCCTCACCCCTCCACTTT
.,TRBD1,TRBJ1-6,TRBV5-1,CASSTGQPRSPLHF,TGCGCCAGCAGCACGGGACAGCCTCGGTCACCCCTCCACTTT
.,.,TRBJ1-5,TRBV5-1,CASSLDKGSNQPQHF,TGCGCCAGCAGCTTGGATAAGGGGAGCAATCAGCCCCAGCATTTT
.,.,TRBJ2-1,TRBV19,CASRELSYNEQFF,TGTGCCAGTAGGGAGCTCTCCTACAATGAGCAGTTCTTC
.,.,TRBJ1-1,TRBV4-2,CASTSGVENTEAFF,TGTGCCAGCACCTCGGGAGTGGAGAACACTGAAGCTTTCTTT
.,TRBD1,TRBJ1-1,TRBV12-3/TRBV12-4,CASSHRGAEAFF,TGTGCCAGCAGCCACAGGGGCGCTGAAGCTTTCTTT
.,TRBD1,TRBJ2-3,TRBV4-2,CASKGADRGTDTQYF,TGTGCCAGCAAAGGAGCGGACAGGGGAACAGATACGCAGTATTTT
.,.,TRBJ2-4,TRBV27,CASSLSTGVRSKNIQYF,TGTGCCAGCAGTTTATCGACGGGGGTGAGGAGCAAAAACATTCAGTACTTC
.,.,TRBJ1-4,TRBV15,CATSRQALTRGNEKLFF,TGTGCCACCAGCAGACAAGCCCTGACACGGGGTAATGAAAAACTGTTTTTT
once,.,TRBJ1-2,TRBV27,CASRKQGANYGYTF,TGTGCCAGCAGGAAACAGGGCGCTAACTATGGCTACACCTTC
.,.,TRBJ1-4,TRBV2,CASRADATNEKLFF,TGTGCCAGCAGGGCAGATGCAACTAATGAAAAACTGTTTTTT
.,TRBD1,TRBJ2-7,TRBV27,CASKGGDRYEQYF,TGTGCCAGCAAGGGCGGGGACAGGTACGAGCAGTACTTC
.,.,TRBJ2-1,TRBV27,CASSLSNGIYPTFF,TGTGCCAGCAGTTTAAGCAACGGGATCTACCCGACCTTCTTC
once,TRBD2,TRBJ2-1,TRBV7-9,CASSLTFSSGGNNEQFF,TGTGCCAGCAGTCTAACTTTTTCAAGCGGGGGGAACAATGAGCAGTTCTTC
.,.,TRBJ1-5,TRBV24-1,CATSGSRAGGNQPQHF,TGTGCCACCAGTGGAAGCCGGGCGGGAGGCAATCAGCCCCAGCATTTT
.,TRBD1,TRBJ1-2,TRBV10-3,CVISGQGLGYGYTF,TGTGTCATCAGTGGACAGGGGCTGGGCTATGGCTACACCTTC
.,.,TRBJ2-3,TRBV4-1,CASSQDWSTRNTQYF,TGCGCCAGCAGCCAAGATTGGAGCACAAGGAATACGCAGTATTTT
.,.,TRBJ1-3,TRBV3-1/TRBV3-2,CASSQVPSSGNTIYF,TGTGCCAGCAGCCAAGTTCCTAGCTCTGGAAACACCATATATTTT
.,TRBD1,TRBJ1-6,TRBV11-2,CASSGQGSAYNSPLHF,TGTGCCAGCAGCGGACAGGGTTCGGCCTATAATTCACCCCTCCACTTT
.,TRBD1,TRBJ1-1,TRBV5-1,CASSSGTGVNTEAFF,TGCGCCAGCAGCTCCGGGACAGGGGTGAACACTGAAGCTTTCTTT
.,.,TRBJ2-5,TRBV6-6,CASSYLTSSYQETQYF,TGTGCCAGCAGTTACTTAACTAGCTCGTACCAAGAGACCCAGTACTTC